These 32 T cell receptor beta chains were sequenced from one sample in a study of spatial heterogeneity in lung cancer. Time point meaning: blood at routine non-recurrence follow-up after resection. TCRdb passed the 5' RACE reads through MiXCR, listing each CDR3 protein once. Here the sample spans about 100,000 distinct CDR3 sequences, 19% being singletons. The sequencing used PBMCs, collected at follow-up. The receptor set was obtained from a male donor with early-stage non-small cell lung cancer.

This rearrangement joins TRBV7-9 to TRBJ2-2, with 9 bases that match TRBD2. This CDR3 has 17 amino acids. V dropped 0 bases and J dropped 3; count of bases not matched to a gene: 5. Looked up from germline, CDR1 is SEHNR and CDR2 is FQNEAQ (reference sequence). DNA of the CDR3: TGTGCCAGCAGCTTAGCTGTAGCGGGAGTAGACACCGGGGAGCTGTTTTTT. Its protein product is CASSLAVAGVDTGELFF.

The chain is built from TRBV7-2 and TRBJ1-1; D might be TRBD1 (6 bases). The germline CDR1 and CDR2 sequences are SGHTA and FQGNSA. The V gene lost 2 bases and the J gene lost 4 bases, with 20 bases spanning the gap. This CDR3 is built from 17 residues. CDR3 protein: CASSLIGASAGATEAFF. CDR3 nucleotide sequence: TGTGCCAGCAGCTTAATTGGTGCGTCTGCAGGGGCCACTGAAGCTTTCTTT.

The rearrangement links TRBV7-2 to TRBJ2-3; D could derive from TRBD1 or TRBD2 (5 bases each). Trimming stripped 2 bases from V and 6 bases from J, with 15 bases between. The CDR3 sequence is 15 residues long. The germline gives CDR1 SGHTA, CDR2 FQGNSA. This CDR3 reads CASSLQLVGADTQYF. In DNA, the CDR3 is TGTGCCAGCAGCTTACAACTAGTAGGGGCGGATACGCAGTATTTT.

This clonotype has a handful of counts. This chain joins TRBV7-8 and TRBJ1-1; a weak D match, TRBD1 (6 bases). Germline CDR1 reads SGHVS; CDR2 reads FQNEAQ. The CDR3 is made up of 16 amino acids. The ends were cut back, 0 bases at V and 1 base at J, with 12 bases in the middle. Here the CDR3 reads CASSLAQGRGNTEAFF. As DNA, the CDR3 is TGTGCCAGCAGCTTAGCCCAGGGGAGGGGGAACACTGAAGCTTTCTTT.

The sample holds a few counts of this clonotype. This chain joins TRBV19 and TRBJ2-3, with TRBD2 identical over 12 bases. Germline CDR1 LNHDA, CDR2 SQIVND (reference sequence). The CDR3 sequence is 16 residues long. V dropped 5 bases and J dropped 2; count of bases not matched to a gene: 5. CDR3 DNA: TGTGCCAGTAGTGTCGGACTAGCGGGATCCACAGATACGCAGTATTTT. This gives the protein CASSVGLAGSTDTQYF.

This chain connects TRBV30 to TRBJ2-7, with 8 bases identical to TRBD1. The V segment lost 2 bases and the J segment 2 bases; nucleotides outside the gene matches: 8. The CDR3 totals 15 residues. Per germline, CDR1 GTSNPN and CDR2 SVGIG (reference sequence). CDR3 nucleotide sequence: TGTGCCTGGAGTAGGCCGAGACAGGGGACCTACGAGCAGTACTTC. Its translation is CAWSRPRQGTYEQYF.

The chain links TRBV7-2 to TRBJ2-3, with 9 bases matching TRBD2. Germline CDR1 SGHTA, CDR2 FQGNSA. J gave up 6 bases and V 2 bases, and 6 bases lay outside the gene matches. The CDR3 spans 15 residues. The CDR3 here is CASSLRRGGVDTQYF. In nucleotides, the CDR3 is TGTGCCAGCAGCTTACGCCGCGGGGGGGTGGATACGCAGTATTTT.

This clonotype has more than one count but fewer than ten. Here the CDR3 reads CASSPGGRDHYGYTF. CDR3 in DNA: TGTGCCAGCAGTCCCGGCGGCAGGGACCACTATGGCTACACCTTC. V usage is TRBV6-5 and J usage is TRBJ1-2, with D possibly matching TRBD1 (5 bases). V shed 5 bases and J shed 3 bases, with 16 bases lying between them. Germline assignment: CDR1 MNHEY and CDR2 SVGAGI. The CDR3 has 15 residues.

The chain has TRBV6-2 or TRBV6-3 and TRBJ1-4; TRBD1 is a possible D gene (6 bases). Germline loops: CDR1 MNHEY, CDR2 SVGEGT. The CDR3 is made up of 14 amino acids. With 7 bases removed from V and 7 bases from J, the gap between germline ends came to 16 bases. CDR3 coding DNA: TGTGCCAGCACCAGACCGGGACAAGGTGAAAAACTGTTTTTT. Translated: CASTRPGQGEKLFF.

This clonotype was observed at least ten times. The rearrangement links TRBV5-1 to TRBJ2-5; 8 nucleotides align to TRBD1. Germline values: CDR1 SGHRS, CDR2 YFSETQ. CDR3 length equals 13 residues. The J segment lost 5 bases and the V segment lost 0 bases, leaving 0 bases of the junction unmatched. This CDR3 is CASSLGQGETQYF. CDR3 nucleotide sequence: TGCGCCAGCAGCTTGGGACAGGGGGAGACCCAGTACTTC.

The chain joins TRBV29-1 to TRBJ2-1; no definite D call. In germline, CDR1 is SQVTM, CDR2 ANQGSEA. Trimming stripped 7 bases from V and 7 bases from J, with 14 bases between. The CDR3 is 12 amino acids. CDR3 in DNA: TGCAGCGCCGTAAAGGTACGGAATGAGCAGTTCTTC. It specifies CSAVKVRNEQFF.

This clonotype has only a few counts. V is TRBV4-1 and J is TRBJ2-2, with 7 bases lining up with TRBD1. The germline gives CDR1 MGHRA, CDR2 YSYEKL. The CDR3 runs to 15 residues. Trimming removed 4 bases from V and 6 bases from J; junction bases left unmatched: 8. CDR3 nucleotides: TGCGCCAGCAGCCCGTCGACAGGGCGACCCGGGGAGCTGTTTTTT. Residues: CASSPSTGRPGELFF.

Worth noting for this clonotype: The junction differs from germline at one of its ends, possibly a read error. This chain joins TRBV24-1 and TRBJ1-1; 7 bases align to TRBD1. This CDR3 is 15 amino acids long. The germline V gene encodes CDR1 KGHDR and CDR2 SFDVKD. CDR3 bases: TGTGTCACCAGTGATCCTTCGACAGGGAATAATGAAGCTTTCTTT. This sequence encodes CVTSDPSTGNNEAFF.

This clonotype showed up just a few times. The rearrangement joins TRBV15 to TRBJ1-5; D might be TRBD1 (6 bases). Between the trimmed V and J ends, which lost 4 bases and 6 bases, there was a span of 13 bases. This CDR3 contains 14 residues. The V gene's germline CDR1 is LNHNV and CDR2 YYDKDF (reference sequence). In DNA, the CDR3 is TGTGCCACCAGCAAACAGGGCCACAGTCAGCCCCAGCATTTT. It specifies CATSKQGHSQPQHF.

This clonotype was detected only a few times. The rearrangement uses TRBV2 and TRBJ2-7; the D gene is possibly TRBD1 (6 bases). This CDR3 is 14 amino acids long. Germline lookup yields CDR1 SNHLY and CDR2 FYNNEI. Trimming removed 2 bases from V and 2 bases from J, with 10 bases in between. Here the CDR3 DNA reads TGTGCCAGCAGTGAACAGGGGAACACCTACGAGCAGTACTTC. Translation gives CASSEQGNTYEQYF.

This clonotype turned up a few times. The rearrangement joins TRBV5-1 to TRBJ1-2; weak D call: TRBD1 (5 bases). Trimming cost V 4 bases and J 2 bases, with 9 bases left between them. The germline V gene has CDR1 SGHRS and CDR2 YFSETQ. The CDR3 is 13 amino acids. The CDR3 is CASSLTVNYGYTF. The CDR3 DNA reads as TGCGCCAGCAGCCTGACAGTGAACTATGGCTACACCTTC.

This clonotype showed up just a few times. The chain joins TRBV7-2 to TRBJ2-1; TRBD2 might be the D (6 bases). The V end was cut by 6 bases, the J end by 9 bases, with 24 bases between. The CDR3 consists of 16 residues. CDR1 SGHTA and CDR2 FQGNSA come from the germline V gene. Here the CDR3 reads CASSPSGAGAPREQFF. For the CDR3, the DNA is TGTGCCAGCAGTCCGTCCGGAGCGGGTGCCCCGCGTGAGCAGTTCTTC.

This clonotype was detected many times. The V gene is TRBV5-8, the J gene TRBJ2-1; tentative D call: TRBD2 (7 bases). Germline V gives CDR1 SGHTS, CDR2 YDEGEE. V shed 3 bases and J shed 3 bases, with 16 bases lying between them. The CDR3 extends over 16 amino acids. The CDR3 sequence is CASSYPQGGGYNEQFF. The DNA of the CDR3 is TGTGCCAGCAGCTATCCCCAAGGGGGGGGCTACAATGAGCAGTTCTTC.

This clonotype was observed a few times. This chain connects TRBV7-2 to TRBJ2-4; D remains ambiguous. The CDR3 contains 15 residues. Germline assignment: CDR1 SGHTA and CDR2 FQGNSA. Trimming took 1 base from V and 3 from J, leaving 10 bases between them. This CDR3 reads CASSLVQLGKNIQYF. Here the CDR3 DNA reads TGTGCCAGCAGCTTAGTCCAGCTAGGCAAAAACATTCAGTACTTC.

The rearrangement joins TRBV6-5 to TRBJ1-6; possibly TRBD1 for D (5 bases). This CDR3 is 15 amino acids long. Germline CDR1 MNHEY, CDR2 SVGAGI. Trimming left V 4 bases short and J 5 bases short, with 12 bases between. This CDR3 reads CASSCDRGNNSPLHF. The DNA of the CDR3 is TGTGCCAGCAGTTGCGACAGAGGGAATAATTCACCCCTCCACTTT.

J is TRBJ1-1 and V is TRBV25-1; D is unresolved. Germline CDR1 and CDR2: MGHDK and SYGVNS. V shed 7 bases and J shed 1 base, with 10 bases lying between them. The CDR3 sequence is 13 residues long. CDR3 in amino acids: CASTANSNTEAFF. The CDR3 region has the DNA TGTGCCAGCACTGCCAACTCGAACACTGAAGCTTTCTTT.

This clonotype was recorded many times. This sequence joins TRBV5-1 and TRBJ2-3, with TRBD2 matching over 8 bases. CDR3 length: 14 residues. The ends lost 7 bases at V and 5 bases at J; junction bases unmatched: 9. Germline V gene lookup returns CDR1 SGHRS and CDR2 YFSETQ. CDR3 residues: CASARGGQEDTQYF. The CDR3 nucleotides are TGCGCCAGCGCCCGCGGGGGGCAGGAAGATACGCAGTATTTT. Filled out from reference TRBV5-1 and TRBJ2-3, the complete variable domain reads KAGVTQTPRYLIKTRGQQVTLSCSPISGHRSVSWYQQTPGQGLQFLFEYFSETQRNKGNFPGRFSGRQFSNSRSEMNVSTLELGDSALYLCASARGGQEDTQYFGPGTRLTVL.

At least ten counts were recorded for this clonotype. The rearrangement joins TRBV11-2 to TRBJ1-5; a possible D gene is TRBD1 (6 bases). CDR1 and CDR2 (germline): SGHAT, FQNNGV. V lost 3 bases to trimming and J lost 7 bases, with 10 bases between them. CDR3 length: 13 residues. Written as DNA, the CDR3 is TGTGCCAGCAGCTTGGGGGGGCGACAGCCCCAGCATTTT. It codes for CASSLGGRQPQHF.

With regard to this clonotype: Sequence at one end of the junction differs from germline and may be a read error. The chain couples TRBV2 to TRBJ1-2; TRBD1 might be the D (5 bases). The length of the CDR3 is 14 residues. Germline CDR1 reads SNHLY; CDR2 reads FYNNEI. Written as DNA, the CDR3 is TGTGCCAGCAGTGAACGGGGCCTGGCTAGTGGCTACTCCTTC. Translating gives CASSERGLASGYSF.

This clonotype was seen a few times. This chain's CDR3 is CASSSSSLYEQYF. Here the CDR3 DNA reads TGTGCCAGCAGTTCTAGTTCCCTCTACGAGCAGTACTTC. The chain has TRBV12-3 or TRBV12-4 and TRBJ2-7, with D uncertain. The CDR3 has 13 residues. V dropped 4 bases and J dropped 3 bases, with 10 bases sitting between them.

This clonotype was picked up many times. For the CDR3, the DNA is TGTGCCACCAGTGATTTGCGGACTCCGGAGCTGTTTTTT. Translating it yields CATSDLRTPELFF. V is TRBV24-1 and J is TRBJ2-2; the D gene is possibly TRBD2 (5 bases). There are 13 residues in the CDR3. V lost 0 bases and J 10 bases, leaving 8 bases between the germline ends. Germline V gives CDR1 KGHDR, CDR2 SFDVKD.

The rearrangement joins TRBV5-4 to TRBJ2-5; D remains unclear. V was shortened by 0 bases and J by 4 bases, with 10 bases between the two germline ends. The length of the CDR3 is 14 residues. In germline, CDR1 is SGHNT, CDR2 YYREEE (reference sequence). CDR3 sequence: CASSLGRPPETQYF. DNA for the CDR3: TGTGCCAGCAGCTTGGGGCGACCGCCAGAGACCCAGTACTTC.

In this sample, this clonotype turned up many times. The chain uses TRBV20-1 and TRBJ2-7, with D possibly called TRBD1 or TRBD2 (5 bases each). The CDR3 extends over 12 amino acids. Germline V gene lookup returns CDR1 DFQATT and CDR2 SNEGSKA (reference sequence). V was shortened by 5 bases and J by 0 bases, with 8 bases between the two germline ends. CDR3 bases: TGCAGTGCTCGGGGCACCTCCTACGAGCAGTACTTC. It codes for CSARGTSYEQYF.

This chain connects TRBV5-6 to TRBJ2-7; the D is unclear. There are 15 residues in the CDR3. Germline assignment: CDR1 SGHDT and CDR2 YYEEEE. The V end lost 4 bases, the J end lost 1 base, and 15 bases lay between the germline ends. The CDR3 loop is CASSRIDGHSYEQYV. The CDR3 DNA follows: TGTGCCAGCAGCAGGATAGACGGTCATTCCTACGAGCAGTACGTC.

This clonotype was seen repeatedly, ten times or more. V usage is TRBV27 and J usage is TRBJ2-3; 8 nucleotides align to TRBD2. Germline V gene sequence: CDR1 MNHEY, CDR2 SMNVEV (reference sequence). CDR3 size: 15 residues. Trimming took 8 bases from V and 3 from J; bases not matched to a gene: 10. CDR3 protein: CASALTGGQTDTQYF. DNA for the CDR3: TGTGCCAGCGCCTTAACGGGGGGGCAAACAGATACGCAGTATTTT.

This clonotype was recorded a few times. CDR3 DNA sequence: TGTGCCAGCTCACCGGGACTAGGAGACAATGAGCAGTTCTTC. Residues: CASSPGLGDNEQFF. This chain joins TRBV18 and TRBJ2-1; 8 bases are shared with TRBD2. Germline CDR1 and CDR2: KGHSH and LQKENI. This CDR3 comprises 14 residues. The J segment lost 5 bases and the V segment lost 3 bases, leaving 3 bases of the junction unmatched.

This clonotype has only a few counts. The CDR3 reads CASSLGSGNEQFF. The CDR3, as DNA: TGCGCCAGCAGCTTGGGTAGTGGCAATGAGCAGTTCTTC. The chain combines TRBV5-1 with TRBJ2-1; D is ambiguous. This CDR3 contains 13 residues. Germline CDR1 is SGHRS and CDR2 is YFSETQ. V was cut by 0 bases and J by 6 bases, with 7 bases left in between.